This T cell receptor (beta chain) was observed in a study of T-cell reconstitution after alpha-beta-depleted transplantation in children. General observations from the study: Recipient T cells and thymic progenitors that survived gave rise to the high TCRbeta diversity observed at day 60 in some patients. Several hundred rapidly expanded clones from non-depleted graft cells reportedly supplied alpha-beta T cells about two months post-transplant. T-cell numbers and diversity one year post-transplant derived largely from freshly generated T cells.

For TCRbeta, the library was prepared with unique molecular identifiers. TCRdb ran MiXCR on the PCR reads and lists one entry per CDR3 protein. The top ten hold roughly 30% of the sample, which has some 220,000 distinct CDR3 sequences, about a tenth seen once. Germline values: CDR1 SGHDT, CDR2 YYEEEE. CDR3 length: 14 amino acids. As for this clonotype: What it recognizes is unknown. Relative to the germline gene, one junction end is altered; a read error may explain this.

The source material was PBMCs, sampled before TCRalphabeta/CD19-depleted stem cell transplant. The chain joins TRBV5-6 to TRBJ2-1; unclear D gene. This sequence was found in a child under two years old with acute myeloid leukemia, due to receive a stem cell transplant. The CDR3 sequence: CASSYRVVDNEQFF. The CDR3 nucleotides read TGCGCCAGCAGCTACCGGGTGGTGGACAATGAGCAGTTCTTC.